These 18 T cell receptor beta chains were sequenced from one sample in a study of human T cells and chemical hapten exposure (dated by TCRdb to about 2021). The time point label on this specimen signifies: patch test 1, 2 weeks after DPC sensitization. The sample's treatment or condition label, in plain terms: therapeutic diphenylcyclopropenone sensitization with weekly scalp DPC. Library preparation employed RACE. TCRdb shows the sequencer as NextSeq 500. TCRdb's own reprocessing of the public reads used fastp at Q25 and MiXCR and kept productive beta chains. Merged by CDR3 protein, the rows form single entries marked with the most common genes and DNA. The sample yields about 120,000 distinct CDR3 sequences; around 10% were counted once. The ten largest clones add up to just over 1.4% of the sample. The sequencing here drew on whole blood, taken in connection with sensitization to the hapten diphenylcyclopropenone (DPC). The receptors here all came from a woman between 50 and 59 years old with alopecia areata. Some clones in this sample may be carry-over from other donors' samples.

The rearrangement links TRBV6-6 to TRBJ2-7; no clear D gene. V was pared by 2 bases and J by 4 bases, with 9 bases between. CDR3 length: 13 amino acids. Looked up from germline, CDR1 is MNHNY and CDR2 is SVGAGI (reference sequence). The DNA of the CDR3 is TGTGCCAGCAGTTACGGGCTTCCTTACGAGCAGTACTTC. Its protein is CASSYGLPYEQYF.

This clonotype was found a few times. The chain employs TRBV27 and TRBJ1-6; D is uncertain. V was trimmed by 2 bases and J by 9 bases, leaving 8 bases between them. The germline V gene encodes CDR1 MNHEY and CDR2 SMNVEV (reference sequence). This CDR3 comprises 13 residues. Here the CDR3 reads CASSLREGSPLHF. CDR3 sequence (DNA): TGTGCCAGCAGTTTAAGGGAAGGTTCACCCCTCCACTTT.

This clonotype has only a few counts. As DNA, the CDR3 is TGCGCCAGCAGCTTGGCCAATCTGAGGGCCGAGCAGTACTTC. This encodes CASSLANLRAEQYF. The rearrangement joins TRBV5-1 to TRBJ2-7, with D perhaps TRBD2 (5 bases). Between the trimmed V and J ends, which lost 0 bases and 6 bases, there was a span of 13 bases. CDR3 length: 14 amino acids. Germline CDR1 SGHRS, CDR2 YFSETQ.

This clonotype has a count of ten or more. The CDR3 reads CASSLEALSYNSPLHF. DNA of the CDR3: TGTGCCAGCAGTTTAGAGGCACTCTCCTATAATTCACCCCTCCACTTT. The rearrangement links TRBV27 to TRBJ1-6, with D unresolved. CDR1 is MNHEY and CDR2 is SMNVEV in the germline V gene (reference sequence). CDR3 size: 16 residues. Between the trimmed V and J ends, which lost 2 bases and 0 bases, there was a span of 8 bases.

In its sample, this clonotype was seen a few times. The chain joins TRBV4-1 to TRBJ2-1; D possibly uses TRBD1 or TRBD2 (5 bases each). Germline CDR1 reads MGHRA; CDR2 reads YSYEKL. This CDR3 comprises 13 residues. V gave up 1 base and J gave up 11 bases, with 12 bases separating them. Here the CDR3 DNA reads TGCGCCAGCAGCCAAGGTCTGGGACCTCAGCAGTTCTTC. As protein: CASSQGLGPQQFF.

The rearrangement joins TRBV11-2 to TRBJ2-7; D is undetermined. Trimming cost V 0 bases and J 3 bases, with 3 bases left between them. Germline values: CDR1 SGHAT, CDR2 FQNNGV. The CDR3 contains 12 residues. CDR3 sequence: CASSLDFYEQYF. CDR3 sequence (DNA): TGTGCCAGCAGCTTAGACTTCTACGAGCAGTACTTC.

The chain links TRBV7-6 to TRBJ2-1, with TRBD1 identical over 11 bases. Germline loops: CDR1 SGHVS, CDR2 FNYEAQ. Unmatched junction bases numbered 15, after V lost 5 bases and J lost 9 bases. CDR3 length: 17 residues. This CDR3 reads CASSPRGRTGGSSEQFF. The CDR3 DNA sequence: TGTGCCAGCAGCCCCAGGGGCCGGACAGGGGGCTCGAGTGAGCAGTTCTTC.

In its sample, this clonotype was seen a few times. This chain links TRBV29-1 with TRBJ2-2; tentative D call: TRBD2 (5 bases). CDR1 and CDR2 (germline): SQVTM, ANQGSEA. V gave up 5 bases and J gave up 4 bases, with 11 bases separating them. This CDR3 spans 13 amino acids. The CDR3 loop reads CSVSASSTGELFF. CDR3 coding DNA: TGCAGCGTTTCGGCTAGCTCCACCGGGGAGCTGTTTTTT.

This clonotype occurred a few times. The rearrangement uses TRBV6-5 and TRBJ2-7; tentatively, D is TRBD1 (5 bases). Germline V lookup: CDR1 MNHEY, CDR2 SVGAGI. There are 17 residues in the CDR3. Trimming took 4 bases from V and 0 from J, leaving 19 bases between them. CDR3 DNA sequence: TGTGCCAGCAGTTCTCCCGGCAGGGCCCCCTTCTCCTACGAGCAGTACTTC. Residues: CASSSPGRAPFSYEQYF.

At least ten counts were recorded for this clonotype. This sequence joins TRBV15 and TRBJ1-2; 7 nucleotides agree with TRBD1. CDR1 LNHNV and CDR2 YYDKDF come from the germline V gene (reference sequence). CDR3 length: 15 residues. V was clipped by 4 bases and J by 6 bases; unmatched bases: 11. CDR3 region: CATSTHRGGVDGYTF. Here the CDR3 DNA reads TGTGCCACCAGCACTCACAGGGGCGGTGTGGATGGCTACACCTTC.

This chain links TRBV2 with TRBJ2-2; D gene unclear. Germline V gives CDR1 SNHLY, CDR2 FYNNEI. The V and J ends lost 1 base and 6 bases respectively, with 6 bases between them. CDR3 size: 13 residues. The DNA for the CDR3 is TGTGCCAGCAGTGAAGACCGCCCCGGGGAGCTGTTTTTT. Translation: CASSEDRPGELFF.

The chain carries TRBV20-1 and TRBJ2-7, with 10 bases that match TRBD2. V gave up 5 bases and J gave up 2 bases; unmatched junction bases: 6. The CDR3 runs 14 residues. Germline loops: CDR1 DFQATT, CDR2 SNEGSKA (reference sequence). The CDR3 coding sequence is TGCAGTGCTTTCAGCGGGGGGGAAACCTACGAGCAGTACTTC. Its translation: CSAFSGGETYEQYF.

CDR3 residues: CASSVGLANTGELFF. The CDR3 DNA reads TGTGCCAGCAGTGTAGGACTGGCGAACACCGGGGAGCTGTTTTTT. The chain has TRBV12-3 or TRBV12-4 and TRBJ2-2; TRBD2 is a possible D gene (5 bases). V was trimmed by 5 bases and J by 0 bases, leaving 10 bases between them. The CDR3 consists of 15 residues.

Only a few counts were recorded for this clonotype. V gene TRBV29-1 combines with J gene TRBJ2-4; D is perhaps TRBD2 (5 bases). Trimming stripped 6 bases from V and 0 bases from J, with 9 bases between. Germline V gives CDR1 SQVTM, CDR2 ANQGSEA. The CDR3 sequence is 13 residues long. The DNA of the CDR3 is TGCAGCGTACCGGGAATAGCCAAAAACATTCAGTACTTC. Translation: CSVPGIAKNIQYF. Filled out from reference TRBV29-1 and TRBJ2-4, the complete variable domain reads SAVISQKPSRDICQRGTSLTIQCQVDSQVTMMFWYRQQPGQSLTLIATANQGSEATYESGFVIDKFPISRPNLTFSTLTVSNMSPEDSSIYLCSVPGIAKNIQYFGAGTRLSVL.

The sample holds a few counts of this clonotype. This sequence joins TRBV2 and TRBJ2-4; tentative D call: TRBD1 (6 bases). In germline, CDR1 is SNHLY, CDR2 FYNNEI. The CDR3 runs to 16 residues. Between the trimmed V and J ends, which lost 6 bases and 0 bases, there was a span of 15 bases. The CDR3 is CASSNGQRLAKNIQYF. CDR3 nucleotides: TGTGCCAGCAGCAATGGACAGCGTCTAGCCAAAAACATTCAGTACTTC.

This clonotype has a count of ten or more. This chain connects TRBV20-1 to TRBJ2-3; 12 bases line up with TRBD2. There are 14 residues in the CDR3. J was trimmed by 11 bases and V by 0 bases; bases with no gene match: 6. Germline V gene sequence: CDR1 DFQATT, CDR2 SNEGSKA (reference sequence). This chain's CDR3 is CSAREGSGLAGQYF. In DNA, the CDR3 is TGCAGTGCTAGAGAGGGGTCGGGACTAGCGGGGCAGTATTTT.

The V gene is TRBV20-1, the J gene TRBJ1-4; no clear D gene. V gave up 1 base and J gave up 5 bases, with 8 bases separating them. Per germline, CDR1 DFQATT and CDR2 SNEGSKA (reference sequence). This CDR3 is built from 13 residues. CDR3 DNA sequence: TGCAGTGCTAGAGGGCCCTTAAATGAAAAACTGTTTTTT. Amino acids: CSARGPLNEKLFF.

The chain carries TRBV11-2 and TRBJ1-5; 8 nucleotides align to TRBD1. The J segment lost 3 bases and the V segment lost 8 bases, leaving 9 bases of the junction unmatched. The CDR3 has 15 residues. Germline V CDR1 and CDR2: SGHAT, FQNNGV. For the CDR3, the DNA is TGTGCCAGCGCGGCCGCAGGGGGCTTCAATCAGCCCCAGCATTTT. Its translation: CASAAAGGFNQPQHF.